Reported below is one T cell receptor (beta chain). Its antigen is currently unknown. The germline CDR1 and CDR2 sequences are SGHRS and YFSETQ. The CDR3 has 17 residues. The entry originates in a study of monozygotic twins with inflammatory bowel disease. Study-wide findings and caveats: The inverse Simpson measure of TCRbeta diversity was lower in IBD patients than in healthy co-twins.

Both TCRalpha and TCRbeta cDNA were subjected to two nested PCRs lasting roughly 15 and 9 cycles. After re-calling the 5' RACE reads, TCRdb lists one entry per CDR3 protein, DNA absent. The sample includes around 370,000 distinct CDR3 sequences. The TCR was taken from a human donor with ulcerative colitis or Crohn's disease, or a healthy co-twin of an affected twin (not recorded which). The chain carries TRBV5-1 and TRBJ1-3; TCRdb designates TRBD1, a call that cannot be tested without DNA. The specimen sequenced was blood. CDR3 protein: CASSLSPPDRIGNTIYF.